Sequencing of this T cell receptor (beta chain) was carried out in a study of cytotoxic CD8 clonotypes in ibrutinib-treated CLL. The study's findings and limits: Higher circulating CD8+ T-cell counts strongly accompanied higher baseline clonality, above age-matched healthy donors.

V gave up 7 bases and J gave up 1 base; unmatched junction bases: 9. This CDR3 spans 16 amino acids. From germline, CDR1 is MDHEN and CDR2 SYDVKM. Measured with immunoSEQ multiplex PCR; TCRdb has only the in-frame clones, and not every one. The sample includes under 300,000 clones, less than 75% of them seen just once. A note on this clone: Its antigen is still unknown.

V and J are TRBV28 and TRBJ2-3; TRBD1 aligns across 9 bases. This sequence was found in a human donor with chronic lymphocytic leukemia. The material sequenced was PBMCs, taken after 24 months of ibrutinib treatment. This CDR3 is CASTGLRTGGTDTQYF. The CDR3 coding sequence is TGTGCCAGCACCGGGTTAAGGACAGGGGGCACAGATACGCAGTATTTT.